This T cell receptor (beta chain) stems from a study of CD8+CD57+ T cells in acquired aplastic anemia. On the study more broadly: DNA from sorted CD4+ and CD8+ cells averaged roughly 3.4 ug.

The TCR beta profiling, which covered VDJ combination and CDR3 sequence, was carried out using genomic DNA as the template. TCRdb analysed the reads with MiXCR anew, one entry per CDR3 protein. The sample shows under 350,000 distinct CDR3 sequences, 50% to 70% of them seen only once. Study outcomes and limitations: The number of CD8+ CDR3 sequences shared by patients and controls was twenty-nine. In CD8+ cells, Simpson's diversity showed no significant difference between patients and controls.

With regard to this clonotype: The antigen is undetermined.

CDR1 and CDR2 from the germline V gene are DFQATT and SNEGSKA (reference sequence). The ends lost 1 base at V and 8 bases at J; junction bases unmatched: 7. The CDR3 spans 15 residues. The J gene is TRBJ2-1, the V gene TRBV20-1, with 11 positions matching TRBD2. The TCR sequence derives from a human donor with severe aplastic anemia or a healthy control (not recorded which). Sequencing was carried out using sorted CD4+, CD8+, or CD8+CD57+ T cells (not recorded which) from PBMCs. CDR3 nucleotide sequence: TGCAGTGCTAGAGGGGGACTAGCGGACTCCGATGAGCAGTTCTTC. Its protein is CSARGGLADSDEQFF.